This T cell receptor (beta chain) comes out of a study of blood T cell repertoires in COVID-19. About the study: From T cells, B-cell-depleted T cells, or PBMCs came the material, which was cDNA or gDNA.

The protocol was immunoSEQ multiplex PCR, while the TCRdb copy is restricted to in-frame clones and leaves out a portion. The profile shows approximately 300,000 clones, 85% of them singletons. Between the trimmed V and J ends, which lost 10 bases and 8 bases, there was a span of 17 bases. Per germline, CDR1 MDHEN and CDR2 SYDVKM. This CDR3 contains 12 residues. Sequenced material: PBMCs or T cells enriched from blood (not recorded which). This sequence originates from a woman in her 30s who had been exposed to COVID-19. This sequence joins TRBV28 and TRBJ1-2, with TRBD1 as a possible D gene (5 bases). CDR3 region: CATRDQEGGYTF. In DNA, the CDR3 is TGTGCCACCAGGGATCAAGAGGGAGGCTACACCTTC.